This record concerns one T cell receptor (beta chain) sequence. This receptor's antigen is unknown. At one end, the junction sequence differs from germline, possibly due to a read error. Libraries came from the immunoSEQ multiplex PCR assay. For the multiplex PCR, a mixture combining 60 forward primers for TCR Vbeta segments and 13 reverse primers for TCR Jbeta segments was used. Amplification of the CDR3 region of rearranged TCR beta genes was performed with a multiplex PCR assay on genomic DNA. The Illumina HiSeq System was used to sequence the amplified TCR beta libraries as 87-base-pair reads. The source study handled its data this way. Across the 670 or so repertoires, a later analysis counted 75 million to 90 million unique TCR beta chains, some 11 million of which were shared by at least two donors. To remove PCR and sequencing errors, raw reads were error-corrected and collapsed into unique sequences using a nearest-neighbor algorithm that merged closely related sequences. Alignment of CDR3 sequences to IMGT reference sequences was used to assign V, D and J gene segments. For a sequence to be retained, a match of at least six nucleotides was required to both a V gene segment and a J gene segment. A rearrangement counted as productive if the CDR3 had no stop codons and remained in frame with V and J, and every other rearrangement counted as non-productive. CDR3 was defined according to IMGT convention as the region running from the second conserved V-encoded cysteine to the conserved J-encoded phenylalanine. In an earlier analysis of around 640 of the donors, sequences lacking an unambiguous match to a single V gene segment were excluded. An earlier analysis of 500 to 600 of the donors classified V segments as functional when productive rearrangements were above 56.7% and as segregating when the standard deviation between donors was above 5%. A statistical classification framework was built to diagnose cytomegalovirus status from the catalog of TCR beta chain sequences. A later analysis assigned V and J genes by comparing TCR nucleotide sequences with IMGT/GENE-DB human TR gene sequences. In a later analysis, CDR3 sequences and most-parsimonious VDJ recombination scenarios were assigned using the TCRdist pipeline. A later analysis defined each TCR beta chain by its CDR3 amino acid sequence plus V-gene family, and excluded reads lacking a unique V-gene family. In a later analysis, 550 to 650 highly shared, low-generation-probability nucleotide sequences were removed to address suspected cross-contamination and a sequencing artifact. For each public chain, a later analysis derived a clonal expansion index from normalized ranks of inferred template counts within each repertoire. In a later analysis, generation probabilities were computed using a VDJ recombination model fitted to out-of-frame rearrangements, and the results were checked against IGoR. In a later analysis, TCR-TCR, TCR-HLA and TCR-CMV co-occurrence was scored with hypergeometric tests, and a repertoire-size bias correction was applied to TCR pairs. To estimate false discovery rates, a later analysis permuted the HLA or CMV assignments 20 times. In a later analysis, co-occurring TCRs were grouped using DBSCAN, and TCRdist sequence similarity was added for clustering within HLA-allele-positive subsets. Repertoires with fewer than 30,000 or more than 120,000 public chains, plus five repertoires with anomalous nucleotide sharing, were excluded from co-occurrence clustering. This immuneACCESS table, as held by TCRdb, lists in-frame sequences with V and J called but not all clones. Of the missing ones, under half trace to an unresolved V gene in checked studies; the others have no known cause. The DNA gave D and trimming, while V, J and clone size come from that table. A total of about 160,000 clones appear in this sample, about 75% of them only once. The top ten hold approximately 2.4% of the sample.

The sample is drawn from a study of cytomegalovirus exposure and HLA in healthy donors listed by TCRdb under 2017. For the wider study: An earlier analysis of around 600 of the donors reported about 250 Gb of sequence data and some 100 million unique TCR beta sequences from 150 million to 200 million T cells. An early release covering roughly 600 HLA-typed donors comprised 300 to 350 gigabases of sequencing data and approximately 80 million unique TCR sequences. Of the roughly 400 genotyped donors, approximately 83% fell in the genetic ancestry cluster associated with self-reported Caucasian donors. The aim of the study was to test whether cataloging public T cell receptors could identify signatures of past pathogen exposure. The study used immunosequencing to profile the T cell repertoires of 600 to 850 subjects and linked those repertoires to cytomegalovirus serostatus. In addition to the first cohort of 500 to 850 subjects, a separate validation cohort of 130 or so different subjects was used. High-throughput TCR immunosequencing, statistical association of individual TCRs with disease status, and machine learning were combined to predict cytomegalovirus infection status. To study patterns of TCR occurrence, a later analysis re-analyzed previously published TCR beta repertoires from 700 or so donors and added high-resolution HLA genotyping. Rather than drawing on any new phenotypic data, the later analysis identified candidate immune exposures from TCR beta sequences and the way those sequences occurred across donors. To decide whether each TCR beta V gene segment behaved as functional or pseudogenic, an earlier analysis of 587 of the donors relied on high-throughput TCR beta sequencing. Donor age, sex, ethnicity and CMV serostatus were collected together with the repertoire data. In a later genetic analysis, genome-wide SNP genotypes for 398 of the 666 donors were used, and that subset was treated as a discovery cohort. Every repertoire in the discovery cohort had been generated on one and the same sequencing platform. Both class I and class II loci were covered by HLA typing, at four-digit resolution. Typing coverage differed by locus: A, B, C, DRB1 and DQB1 were typed in roughly 620-630 donors, DQA1 in 522, DPA1 in roughly 590, and DPB1 in 472. Roughly 5 DR-DQ haplotypes were treated as single units for association and clustering because of strong linkage in the cohort. Among roughly 400 genotyped donors of the cohort, an average of approximately 220,000 unique TCR beta nucleotide sequences was sequenced per donor, of which roughly 18% were non-productive. On the study overall, not on this receptor specifically: A cluster of highly shared sequence variants was judged likely to represent a technical artifact of the sequencing pipeline. A later genetic analysis reported fewer N-insertions in productive TCRs among donors in an Asian-associated ancestry cluster than the roughly 700-donor mean. Linkage disequilibrium might explain the correlated functional status among segregating V segments, but an unknown experimental factor could not be excluded. Because HLA typing was missing for some donors at each locus, association tests included only the typed subset. Most CMV-associated TCR beta chains appeared to be HLA-restricted in a later analysis, and the HLA associations seemed to be driven largely by CMV exposure. When HLA alleles, especially DR and DQ, strongly co-occurred, attributing TCR associations to individual alleles was difficult. A further reported finding was that TCR beta sequences accurately predicted the HLA-A and HLA-B alleles for most subjects in the first cohort. Cytomegalovirus status was reported to be diagnosed by the classifier with high specificity and sensitivity in both the original and validation cohorts. In an earlier analysis of several hundred of the donors, most TCR beta V segments were observed in productive rearrangements about 90% or about 30% of the time, broadly matching IMGT annotations. In a later genetic analysis, a missense DCLRE1C variant was associated with V-gene and J-gene trimming of TCR beta chains, and the association was replicated in an independent cohort. In a later analysis, TCR association rates were found to vary across HLA loci, with the most associated TCRs seen for DRB1 alleles and the fewest for HLA-C alleles. The earlier analysis of 587 of the donors excluded fewer than 20 rarely observed V segments, including chromosome 9 orphons, because counts were too low. While some public TCRs were present in many individuals, most TCR sequences turned up only very rarely across donors. In a later analysis, HLA-associated TCR beta chains showed more clonal expansion and lower generation probabilities than non-associated chains that were equally common. CMV serostatus was the only immune exposure information available for the cohort. In the study, approximately 160 TCR beta chains were listed as associated with cytomegalovirus. Presence/absence analyses assumed roughly uniform sequencing depth across donors, an assumption that may not hold. The cohort was sequenced for TCR beta chains only, and without alpha or paired-chain data the features that could be detected were limited. It was suggested by the authors that the approach could potentially be generalized to other disease states and immunological phenotypes. In a later analysis, several top co-occurrence clusters were reported to appear linked to parvovirus B19, influenza, CMV and Epstein-Barr virus. In vitro tests confirmed that a few of the cytomegalovirus-associated TCR beta chains recognize cytomegalovirus antigens. Some IMGT-functional V segments, including TRBV6-2 and TRBV6-3, could not be distinguished by the 87-base-pair reads and were therefore excluded. In a later analysis, about 17,000 TCR beta sequences were associated with specific HLA alleles at a false discovery rate of 0.05.

The cohort comprised more than 550 healthy bone marrow donors. At the time of sampling, all cohort members were nominally healthy, though unrecorded immune exposures were likely present. The donor was CMV seronegative and was included in the group of several hundred seronegative cohort members. Every donor gave a peripheral blood sample, and the peripheral blood mononuclear cells from that sample were used for TCR beta sequencing. The Qiagen DNeasy Blood Extraction Kit was used to extract genomic DNA from the blood cell samples. The germline V gene (reference sequence) gives CDR1 as SSHAT and CDR2 as FNYEAQ. From its cysteine to its phenylalanine, the CDR3 spans 16 amino acids. Of the read, only the CDR3 DNA is kept; its 48 bases are in frame from base 1.

This TCR derives from a female donor in good health and CMV-seronegative. The sample consisted of PBMCs. The chain joins TRBV7-7 to TRBJ2-3; tentative D gene TRBD2, with 6 bases matching. Here the CDR3 is given as CASSRGGGTNTDTQYF. The DNA sequence is given as TGTGCTAGCAGCCGGGGAGGCGGGACGAACACAGATACGCAGTATTTT.